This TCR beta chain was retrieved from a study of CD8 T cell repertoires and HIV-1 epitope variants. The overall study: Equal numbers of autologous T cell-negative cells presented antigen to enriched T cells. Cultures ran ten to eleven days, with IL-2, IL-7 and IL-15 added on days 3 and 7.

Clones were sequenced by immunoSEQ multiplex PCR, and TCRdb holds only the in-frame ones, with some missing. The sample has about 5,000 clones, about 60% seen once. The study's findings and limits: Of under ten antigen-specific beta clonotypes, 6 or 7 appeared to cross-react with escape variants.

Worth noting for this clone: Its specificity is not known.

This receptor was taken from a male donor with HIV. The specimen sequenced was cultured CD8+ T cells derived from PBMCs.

The CDR3 region is CASSLEQGSYEQYF. CDR3 nucleotide sequence: TGTGCCAGCAGCTTAGAGCAGGGCTCCTACGAGCAGTACTTC. The V and J genes are TRBV11-2 and TRBJ2-7, with D perhaps TRBD1 (5 bases). Trimming took off 0 bases at V and 0 bases at J, with 6 bases between the two ends. CDR1 and CDR2 from the germline V gene are SGHAT and FQNNGV. The length of the CDR3 is 14 residues. Full variable domain (missing parts from reference TRBV11-2 and TRBJ2-7): EAGVAQSPRYKIIEKRQSVAFWCNPISGHATLYWYQQILGQGPKLLIQFQNNGVVDDSQLPKDRFSAERLKGVDSTLKIQPAKLEDSAVYLCASSLEQGSYEQYFGPGTRLTVT.